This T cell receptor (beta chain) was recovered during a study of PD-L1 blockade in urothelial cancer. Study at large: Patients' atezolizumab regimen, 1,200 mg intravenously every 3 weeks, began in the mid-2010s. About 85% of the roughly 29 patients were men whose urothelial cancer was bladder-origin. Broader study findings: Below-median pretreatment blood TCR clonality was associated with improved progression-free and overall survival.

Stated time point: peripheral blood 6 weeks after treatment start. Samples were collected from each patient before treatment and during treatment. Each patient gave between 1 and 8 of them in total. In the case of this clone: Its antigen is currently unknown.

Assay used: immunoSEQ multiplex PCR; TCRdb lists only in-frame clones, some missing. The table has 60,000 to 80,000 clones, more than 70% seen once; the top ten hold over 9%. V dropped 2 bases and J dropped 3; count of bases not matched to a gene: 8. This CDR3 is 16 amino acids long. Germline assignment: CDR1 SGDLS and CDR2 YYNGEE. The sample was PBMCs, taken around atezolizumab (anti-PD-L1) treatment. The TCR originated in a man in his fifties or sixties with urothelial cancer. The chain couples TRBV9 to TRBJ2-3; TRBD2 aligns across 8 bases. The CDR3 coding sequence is TGTGCCAGCAGCGTCCTCGCGGGGGGCGGTACAGATACGCAGTATTTT. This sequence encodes CASSVLAGGGTDTQYF.